A single T cell receptor beta chain is shown here with its context. What it binds is not known. Those with alopecia areata gave lesional scalp punch biopsies and peripheral blood. PBMCs, the starting material, were the source of sorted CD4+ and CD8+ T cells. The sample belongs to a study of CD8+ T cells in alopecia areata. Across the study: The study gave treated patients oral tofacitinib at 5 to 10 mg twice daily.

Trimming removed 5 bases from V and 3 bases from J; junction bases left unmatched: 4. Germline V gene sequence: CDR1 MNHEY, CDR2 SMNVEV (reference sequence). CDR3 length equals 15 residues. General study results and limits: The study found higher clonality in lesional than normal scalp, especially in alopecia totalis/universalis.

Sequencing used cDNA as its template, made by extracting RNA and reverse transcribing it. Libraries were prepared by immunoSEQ multiplex PCR; TCRdb keeps only in-frame clonotypes and omits some of them. The sample lists some 130,000 clones; 45% to 50% were seen once. The material was CD8+ T cells sorted from blood, obtained at week 0. The source of this sequence is a human donor with alopecia areata. The rearrangement links TRBV27 to TRBJ2-1; 10 nucleotides agree with TRBD1. The CDR3 protein is CASSGQGDLYNEQFF. CDR3 nucleotide sequence: TGTGCCAGCAGTGGACAGGGGGATCTCTACAATGAGCAGTTCTTC.